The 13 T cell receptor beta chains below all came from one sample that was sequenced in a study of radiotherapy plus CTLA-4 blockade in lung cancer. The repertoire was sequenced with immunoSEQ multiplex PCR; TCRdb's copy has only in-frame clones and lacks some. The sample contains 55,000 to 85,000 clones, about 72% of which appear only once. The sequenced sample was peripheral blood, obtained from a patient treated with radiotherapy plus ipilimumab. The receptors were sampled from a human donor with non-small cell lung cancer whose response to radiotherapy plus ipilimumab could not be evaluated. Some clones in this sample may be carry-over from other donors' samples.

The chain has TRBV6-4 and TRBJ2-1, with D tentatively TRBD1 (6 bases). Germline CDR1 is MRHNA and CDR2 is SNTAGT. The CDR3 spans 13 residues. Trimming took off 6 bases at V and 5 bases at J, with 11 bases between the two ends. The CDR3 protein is CASRANRDNEQFF. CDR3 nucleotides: TGTGCCAGCAGGGCTAACAGGGACAATGAGCAGTTCTTC.

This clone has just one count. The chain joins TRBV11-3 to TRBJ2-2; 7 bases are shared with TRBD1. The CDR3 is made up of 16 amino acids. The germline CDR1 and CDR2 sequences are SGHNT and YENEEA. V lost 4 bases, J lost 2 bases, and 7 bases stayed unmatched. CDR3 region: CASSSGGDLNTGELFF. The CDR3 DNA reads TGTGCCAGCAGCTCAGGGGGAGACCTTAACACCGGGGAGCTGTTTTTT.

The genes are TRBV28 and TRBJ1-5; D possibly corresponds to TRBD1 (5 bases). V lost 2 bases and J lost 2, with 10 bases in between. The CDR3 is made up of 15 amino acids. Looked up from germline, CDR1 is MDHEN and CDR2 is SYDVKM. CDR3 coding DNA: TGTGCCAGCAGTTTAGCAGGAGGGGGCAATCAGCCCCAGCATTTT. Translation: CASSLAGGGNQPQHF.

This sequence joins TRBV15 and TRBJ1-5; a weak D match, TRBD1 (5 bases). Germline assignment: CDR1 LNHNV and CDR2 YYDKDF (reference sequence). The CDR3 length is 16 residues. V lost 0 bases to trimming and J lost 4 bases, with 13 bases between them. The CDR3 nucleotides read TGTGCCACCAGCAGAGATCGGGGGGGAGCAAATCAGCCCCAGCATTTT. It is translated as CATSRDRGGANQPQHF.

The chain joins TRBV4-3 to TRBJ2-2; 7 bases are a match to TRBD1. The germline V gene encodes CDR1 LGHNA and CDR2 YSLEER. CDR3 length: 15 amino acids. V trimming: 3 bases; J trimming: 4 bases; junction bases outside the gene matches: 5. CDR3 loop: CASSQVGQLTGELFF. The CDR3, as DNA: TGCGCCAGCAGCCAGGTGGGACAGCTCACCGGGGAGCTGTTTTTT.

Here the CDR3 reads CASSILPMNTEAFF. In nucleotides, the CDR3 is TGTGCCAGTAGTATCCTCCCTATGAACACTGAAGCTTTCTTT. The chain has TRBV19 and TRBJ1-1; no clear D gene. CDR3 length: 14 residues. CDR1 is LNHDA and CDR2 is SQIVND in the germline V gene (reference sequence). Trimming left V 3 bases short and J 0 bases short, with 8 bases between.

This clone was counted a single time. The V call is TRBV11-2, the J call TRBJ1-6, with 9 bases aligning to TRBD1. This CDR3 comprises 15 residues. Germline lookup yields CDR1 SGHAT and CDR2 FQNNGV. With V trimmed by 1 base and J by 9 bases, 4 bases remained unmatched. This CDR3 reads CASSLAGTGRSPLHF. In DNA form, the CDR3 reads TGTGCCAGCAGCTTAGCGGGGACAGGGCGTTCACCCCTCCACTTT.

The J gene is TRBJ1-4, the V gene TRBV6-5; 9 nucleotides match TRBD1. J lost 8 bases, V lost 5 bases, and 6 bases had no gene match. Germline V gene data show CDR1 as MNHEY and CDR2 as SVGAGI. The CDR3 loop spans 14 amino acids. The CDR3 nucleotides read TGTGCCAGCAGTGGGGGACAGGGAGGCGAAAAACTGTTTTTT. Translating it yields CASSGGQGGEKLFF.

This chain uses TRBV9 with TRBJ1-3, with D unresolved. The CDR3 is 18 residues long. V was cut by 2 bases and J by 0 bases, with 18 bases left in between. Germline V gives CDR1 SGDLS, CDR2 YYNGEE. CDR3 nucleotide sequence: TGTGCCAGCAGCGTTTGGGCCGATGTGGGGAGCTCTGGAAACACCATATATTTT. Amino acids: CASSVWADVGSSGNTIYF. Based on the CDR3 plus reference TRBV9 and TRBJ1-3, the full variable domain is DSGVTQTPKHLITATGQRVTLRCSPRSGDLSVYWYQQSLDQGLQFLIQYYNGEERAKGNILERFSAQQFPDLHSELNLSSLELGDSALYFCASSVWADVGSSGNTIYFGEGSWLTVV.

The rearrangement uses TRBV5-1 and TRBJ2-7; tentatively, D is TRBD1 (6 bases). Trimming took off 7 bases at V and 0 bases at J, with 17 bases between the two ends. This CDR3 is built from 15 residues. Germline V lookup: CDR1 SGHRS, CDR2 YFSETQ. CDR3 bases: TGCGCCAGCGGCCCTCCGACAGGAAGCTCCTACGAGCAGTACTTC. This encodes CASGPPTGSSYEQYF.

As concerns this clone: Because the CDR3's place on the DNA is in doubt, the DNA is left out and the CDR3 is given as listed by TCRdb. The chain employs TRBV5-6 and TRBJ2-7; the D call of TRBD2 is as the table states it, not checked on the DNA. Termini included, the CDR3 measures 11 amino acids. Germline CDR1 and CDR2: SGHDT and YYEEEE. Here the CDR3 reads CASSFGAGATF.

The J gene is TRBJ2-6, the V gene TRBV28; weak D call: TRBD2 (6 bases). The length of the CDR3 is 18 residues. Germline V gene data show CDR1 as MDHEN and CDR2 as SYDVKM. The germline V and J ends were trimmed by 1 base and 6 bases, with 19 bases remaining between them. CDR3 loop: CASSLLWTTSSLANVLTF. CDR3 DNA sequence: TGTGCCAGCAGTTTATTATGGACCACTAGCTCTTTGGCCAACGTCCTGACTTTC.

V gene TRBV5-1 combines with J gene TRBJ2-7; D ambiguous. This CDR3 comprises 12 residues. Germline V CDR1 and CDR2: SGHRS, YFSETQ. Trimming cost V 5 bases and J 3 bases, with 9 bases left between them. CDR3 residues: CASRPLRYEQYF. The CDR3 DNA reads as TGCGCCAGCAGGCCGCTACGCTACGAGCAGTACTTC.